The 11 T cell receptor beta chains presented below share a single source sample, sequenced in a study of response to subunit inactivated influenza vaccine (dated by TCRdb to 2017 to 2018). Library prep was done by RT-PCR. The listed sequencing device is Illumina HiSeq 2500. The public reads were quality trimmed at Q25 with fastp and then assembled into clones with MiXCR by TCRdb, keeping productive beta chains. Entries are consolidated by CDR3 protein sequence, retaining the most common genes and DNA. This sample comprises hundreds of thousands of distinct CDR3 sequences, under 9% of them detected only once. In total, the top ten clones hold roughly 13% of the sample. This specimen consisted of PBMCs from blood, obtained roughly 24 months after vaccination. Receptors originate from a man in his fifties or sixties who received an inactivated influenza vaccine. Donor details come from another sample of the same person, matched by shared clones.

This clonotype was recorded a few times. The chain carries TRBV6-2 or TRBV6-3 and TRBJ2-3; TRBD2 agrees at 7 bases. The V gene end was trimmed by 8 bases and the J gene end by 3 bases; junction bases not matched to a gene: 5. Per germline, CDR1 MNHEY and CDR2 SVGEGT. This CDR3 region has 13 residues. CDR3 amino acids: CASGGSWTDTQYF. In nucleotides, the CDR3 is TGTGCCAGCGGCGGGAGTTGGACAGATACGCAGTATTTT.

The chain carries TRBV25-1 and TRBJ2-2, with 7 bases that match TRBD1. CDR3 length: 14 residues. The V segment lost 7 bases and the J segment 4 bases; nucleotides outside the gene matches: 6. Germline lookup yields CDR1 MGHDK and CDR2 SYGVNS. The CDR3: CASTSTGFTGELFF. The CDR3 bases are TGTGCCAGCACCTCGACAGGGTTCACCGGGGAGCTGTTTTTT. Variable domain in full (rest from reference TRBV25-1 and TRBJ2-2): EADIYQTPRYLVIGTGKKITLECSQTMGHDKMYWYQQDPGMELHLIHYSYGVNSTEKGDLSSESTVSRIRTEHFPLTLESARPSHTSQYLCASTSTGFTGELFFGEGSRLTVL.

The CDR3 spells CASSKGLAGGSGDEQFF. In nucleotides, the CDR3 is TGCGCCAGCAGCAAGGGACTAGCGGGGGGGTCGGGCGATGAGCAGTTCTTC. The genes are TRBV5-1 and TRBJ2-1; 16 nucleotides align to TRBD2. After removal of 4 bases from V and 8 bases from J, the junction contained 9 bases not matched to a gene. The CDR3 is made up of 17 amino acids. Germline loops: CDR1 SGHRS, CDR2 YFSETQ.

This clonotype has just a few counts. This sequence joins TRBV20-1 and TRBJ2-2; 7 nucleotides align to TRBD1. J was trimmed by 5 bases and V by 3 bases; bases with no gene match: 3. There are 13 residues in the CDR3. Germline V gives CDR1 DFQATT, CDR2 SNEGSKA (reference sequence). This chain's CDR3 is CSARDRLTGELFF. CDR3 in DNA: TGCAGTGCTAGGGACAGGCTTACCGGGGAGCTGTTTTTT.

V gene TRBV3-1 combines with J gene TRBJ2-5; 8 nucleotides line up with TRBD1. From germline, CDR1 is LGHDT and CDR2 YNNKEL (reference sequence). V gave up 1 base and J gave up 4 bases; unmatched junction bases: 5. The CDR3 totals 15 residues. CDR3 in DNA: TGTGCCAGCAGCCAAGGGGCAGGGGGCAGAGAGACCCAGTACTTC. Translating it yields CASSQGAGGRETQYF.

This chain links TRBV4-2 with TRBJ2-7, with a possible D match to TRBD2 (5 bases). Germline loops: CDR1 LGHNA, CDR2 YNFKEQ. The CDR3 is 15 residues long. V was shortened by 0 bases and J by 0 bases, with 9 bases between the two germline ends. The CDR3 DNA reads TGTGCCAGCAGCCAAGAGACTACCCTCTCCTACGAGCAGTACTTC. Residues: CASSQETTLSYEQYF.

Only a few counts were recorded for this clonotype. This chain joins TRBV20-1 and TRBJ1-3; D call uncertain. The V end was cut by 1 base, the J end by 0 bases, with 10 bases between. CDR3 length equals 15 residues. Germline CDR1 is DFQATT and CDR2 is SNEGSKA (reference sequence). DNA of the CDR3: TGCAGTGCTAGAGTCTCCAGCTACTCTGGAAACACCATATATTTT. Translating it yields CSARVSSYSGNTIYF.

The DNA of the CDR3 is TGCAGTGCTAGAGATCTGCAGGGGAGCTACACCTTC. Amino acids: CSARDLQGSYTF. The chain uses TRBV20-1 and TRBJ1-2, with D tentatively TRBD1 (6 bases). V was clipped by 0 bases and J by 9 bases, with 11 bases between them. The CDR3 sequence is 12 residues long. Germline CDR1 is DFQATT and CDR2 is SNEGSKA (reference sequence).

This clonotype was seen many times. This chain links TRBV29-1 with TRBJ2-3, with D unclear. CDR3 size: 13 residues. In germline, CDR1 is SQVTM, CDR2 ANQGSEA. The V and J ends lost 4 bases and 3 bases respectively, with 11 bases between them. The CDR3 nucleotides are TGCAGCGTTGGAAAAGGAACTACAGATACGCAGTATTTT. Translating gives CSVGKGTTDTQYF.

The table lists this clonotype with many counts. The V call is TRBV5-1, the J call TRBJ1-1; D uncertain. CDR1 is SGHRS, CDR2 YFSETQ, per germline. This CDR3 spans 14 amino acids. V gave up 4 bases and J gave up 4 bases, with 14 bases separating them. The CDR3 protein is CASSVTSRATEAFF. For the CDR3, the DNA is TGCGCCAGCAGCGTAACGTCAAGGGCCACTGAAGCTTTCTTT.

In its sample, this clonotype was seen many times. The chain joins TRBV21-1 to TRBJ2-5; the D segment call TRBD1 is taken from the table without a DNA check. TRBV21-1 has pseudogene status. The CDR3 sequence is 18 residues long. CDR3: CASSTGGSRLSKQETQYF. The CDR3 DNA sequence: TGTGCCAGCAGCACGGGGGGATCGAGACTTTCCAAACAAGAGACCCAGTACTTC.